This T cell receptor (beta chain) originates from a study of read filtering for tumor transcriptome and immune sequencing. Study background: By R-ISS, stages I, II and III held about 8, 15 and 7 patients. Whole-study findings and limits: IR-seq captured clonotypes deeper and more reliably than RNA-seq. The CD138-negative fraction was mixed bone marrow immune cells, not pure T cells.

This clonotype was seen at least ten times. The antigen is not known. The library was built from 400 ng RNA with molecular barcoded adaptors for alpha/delta and beta/gamma chains. In TCRdb, the reads were re-called with MiXCR into one record per CDR3 protein. The table shows roughly 130,000 distinct CDR3 sequences, with 10% to 15% occurring only once. This CDR3 is built from 13 residues. The germline V and J ends were trimmed by 6 bases and 0 bases, with 11 bases remaining between them. Germline CDR1 reads DFQATT; CDR2 reads SNEGSKA (reference sequence). The chain combines TRBV20-1 with TRBJ1-1; no definite D call. The sample was a population of CD138-negative cells sorted from bone marrow. The TCR was taken from a donor aged 40 or over with multiple myeloma. The CDR3 reads CSARTGVNTEAFF. The CDR3 nucleotides are TGCAGTGCGCGAACTGGGGTGAACACTGAAGCTTTCTTT.